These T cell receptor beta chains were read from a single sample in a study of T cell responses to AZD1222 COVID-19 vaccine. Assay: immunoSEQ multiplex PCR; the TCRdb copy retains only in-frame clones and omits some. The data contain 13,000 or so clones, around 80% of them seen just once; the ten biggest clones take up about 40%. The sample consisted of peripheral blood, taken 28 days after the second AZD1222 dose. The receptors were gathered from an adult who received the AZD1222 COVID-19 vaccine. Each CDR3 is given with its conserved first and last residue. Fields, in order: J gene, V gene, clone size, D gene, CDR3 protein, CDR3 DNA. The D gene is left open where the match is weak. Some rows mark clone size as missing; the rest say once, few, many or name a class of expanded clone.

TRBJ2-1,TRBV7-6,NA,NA,CASSFRGNEQFF,TGTGCCAGCAGCTTCCGCGGGAATGAGCAGTTCTTC
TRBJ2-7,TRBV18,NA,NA,CASSPPARNSYEQYF,TGTGCCAGCTCACCACCGGCACGGAACTCCTACGAGCAGTACTTC
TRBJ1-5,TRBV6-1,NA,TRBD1,CASSEPGQGAQPQHF,TGTGCCAGCAGCGAACCGGGACAGGGGGCCCAGCCCCAGCATTTT
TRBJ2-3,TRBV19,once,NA,CASSMRAGSTTDTQYF,TGTGCCAGTAGTATGAGAGCAGGGAGTACCACAGATACGCAGTATTTT
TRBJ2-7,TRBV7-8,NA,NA,CASSLVGPNSYEQYF,TGTGCCAGCAGCTTAGTTGGACCCAACTCCTACGAGCAGTACTTC
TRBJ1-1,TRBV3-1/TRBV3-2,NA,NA,CASSQSINTEAFF,TGTGCCAGCAGCCAATCGATAAACACTGAAGCTTTCTTT
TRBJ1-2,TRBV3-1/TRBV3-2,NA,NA,CASSQGPNYGYTF,TGTGCCAGCAGCCAAGGGCCTAACTATGGCTACACCTTC
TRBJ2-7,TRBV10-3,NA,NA,CAISSGSYEQYF,TGTGCCATCAGCTCGGGTAGCTACGAGCAGTACTTC
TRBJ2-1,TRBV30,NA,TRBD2,CAWGTSESYNEQFF,TGTGCCTGGGGGACTAGCGAATCCTACAATGAGCAGTTCTTC
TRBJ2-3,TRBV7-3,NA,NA,CASSISSTGTYTDTQYF,TGTGCCAGCAGCATATCCTCAACCGGGACTTACACAGATACGCAGTATTTT
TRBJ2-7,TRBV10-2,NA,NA,CASSEPGHDYEQYF,TGCGCCAGCAGTGAGCCGGGACACGACTACGAGCAGTACTTC
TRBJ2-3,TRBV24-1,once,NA,CATSSGSTDTQYF,TGTGCCACCAGCAGTGGGAGCACAGATACGCAGTATTTT
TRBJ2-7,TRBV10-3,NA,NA,CAISVEQRVEQYF,TGTGCCATCAGTGTAGAACAGCGGGTCGAGCAGTACTTC
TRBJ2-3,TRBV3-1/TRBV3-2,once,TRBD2,CASSQAAASGSDDTQYF,TGTGCCAGCAGCCAAGCGGCTGCTAGCGGGAGTGATGATACGCAGTATTTT
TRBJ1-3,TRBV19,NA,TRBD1,CASSSTGEYGNTIYF,TGTGCCAGTAGTTCAACAGGGGAGTATGGAAACACCATATATTTT
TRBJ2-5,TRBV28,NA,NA,CASSFGPIQETQYF,TGTGCCAGCAGTTTCGGACCTATACAAGAGACCCAGTACTTC
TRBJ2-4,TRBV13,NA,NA,CASSLAGGGNIQYF,TGTGCCAGCAGCTTAGCAGGGGGAGGGAACATTCAGTACTTC
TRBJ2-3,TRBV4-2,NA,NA,CASSQGGQSTDTQYF,TGTGCCAGCAGCCAAGGTGGGCAGAGCACAGATACGCAGTATTTT
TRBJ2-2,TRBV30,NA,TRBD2,CAWSVGGAGELFF,TGTGCCTGGAGTGTTGGGGGGGCCGGGGAGCTGTTTTTT
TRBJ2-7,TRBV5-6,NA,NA,CASSLLTGWKNEQYF,TGTGCCAGCAGCTTGCTCACAGGGTGGAAAAACGAGCAGTACTTC
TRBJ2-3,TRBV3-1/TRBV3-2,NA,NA,CASAPLVTAGTDTQYF,TGTGCCAGTGCCCCCCTGGTGACAGCTGGCACAGATACGCAGTATTTT
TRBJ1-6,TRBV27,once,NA,CASSLSAPAGSPLHF,TGTGCCAGCAGTTTATCTGCCCCCGCTGGTTCACCCCTCCACTTT
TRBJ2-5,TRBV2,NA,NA,CASTPGQGGYETQYF,TGTGCCAGCACTCCCGGGCAGGGGGGGTACGAGACCCAGTACTTC
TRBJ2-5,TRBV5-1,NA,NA,CASSPTGEEQETQYF,TGCGCCAGCAGCCCTACAGGGGAGGAACAAGAGACCCAGTACTTC
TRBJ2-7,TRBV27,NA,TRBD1,CASSLYAQTGGVDEQYF,TGTGCCAGCAGTTTATACGCCCAGACAGGGGGAGTCGACGAGCAGTACTTC
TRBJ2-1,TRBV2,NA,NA,CASTLEAGRGEQFF,TGTGCCAGCACCCTGGAGGCGGGGCGGGGTGAGCAGTTCTTC
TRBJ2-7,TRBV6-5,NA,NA,CASRADGLLSYEQYF,TGTGCCAGCAGAGCCGACGGATTACTATCCTACGAGCAGTACTTC
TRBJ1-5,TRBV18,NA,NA,CASSPGENQPQHF,TGTGCCAGCTCACCAGGGGAAAATCAGCCCCAGCATTTT
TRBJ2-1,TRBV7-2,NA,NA,CASSPWRRAGNEQFF,TGTGCCAGCAGCCCCTGGCGGAGGGCTGGGAATGAGCAGTTCTTC
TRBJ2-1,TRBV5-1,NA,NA,CASSPGAPLYNEQFF,TGCGCCAGCAGCCCGGGGGCTCCGTTGTACAATGAGCAGTTCTTC
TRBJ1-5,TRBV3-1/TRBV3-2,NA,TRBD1,CASSQEETDRERNQPQHF,TGTGCCAGCAGCCAAGAGGAAACCGACAGGGAGCGCAATCAGCCCCAGCATTTT
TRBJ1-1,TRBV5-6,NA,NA,CASSRKPLLIGTEAFF,TGTGCCAGCAGTCGGAAACCCCTACTCATCGGGACTGAAGCTTTCTTT
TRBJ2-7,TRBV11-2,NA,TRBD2,CASSPTSGLRGEQYF,TGTGCCAGCAGCCCAACTAGCGGCCTTAGGGGAGAGCAGTACTTC
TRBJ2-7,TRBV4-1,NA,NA,CASSLTPLVDEQYF,TGCGCCAGCAGCCTCACGCCCCTAGTTGACGAGCAGTACTTC
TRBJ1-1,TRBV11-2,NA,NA,CASSTPIRDPEAFF,TGTGCCAGCAGCACCCCAATCAGGGACCCTGAAGCTTTCTTT
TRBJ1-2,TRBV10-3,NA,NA,CAISESPNQWNYGYTF,TGTGCCATCAGTGAGTCGCCCAATCAGTGGAACTATGGCTACACCTTC
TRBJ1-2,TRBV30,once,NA,CAWSVPGNYGYTF,TGTGCCTGGAGTGTACCGGGGAACTATGGCTACACCTTC
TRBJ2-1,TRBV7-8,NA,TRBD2,CASSLRLAKGNEQFF,TGTGCCAGCAGCCTCCGACTAGCTAAAGGCAATGAGCAGTTCTTC
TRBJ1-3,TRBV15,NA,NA,CATSRDGASGNTIYF,TGTGCCACCAGCAGAGATGGGGCTTCGGGAAACACCATATATTTT
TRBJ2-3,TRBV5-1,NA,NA,CASSFLISTDTQYF,TGCGCCAGCAGCTTCCTCATTAGCACAGATACGCAGTATTTT
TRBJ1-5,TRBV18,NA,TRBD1,CASSPGTGEQPQHF,TGTGCCAGCTCACCAGGGACAGGGGAACAGCCCCAGCATTTT
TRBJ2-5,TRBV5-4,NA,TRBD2,CASSTWTSRPQETQYF,TGTGCCAGCAGCACTTGGACTAGTAGGCCGCAAGAGACCCAGTACTTC
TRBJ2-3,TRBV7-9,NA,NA,CASSLFSDTDTQYF,TGTGCCAGCAGCTTGTTTAGCGACACAGATACGCAGTATTTT
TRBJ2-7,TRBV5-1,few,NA,CASSQGTASSYEQYF,TGCGCCAGCAGCCAAGGGACCGCGAGCTCCTACGAGCAGTACTTC
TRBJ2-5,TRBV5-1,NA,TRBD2,CASSWGLAGGHETQYF,TGCGCCAGCAGCTGGGGACTAGCGGGGGGGCACGAGACCCAGTACTTC
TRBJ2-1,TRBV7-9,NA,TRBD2,CASSGAGAGVGYNEQFF,TGTGCCAGCAGTGGGGCAGGAGCGGGAGTCGGCTACAATGAGCAGTTCTTC
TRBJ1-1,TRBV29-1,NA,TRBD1,CSVTGARGEAFF,TGCAGCGTTACAGGGGCGAGGGGTGAAGCTTTCTTT
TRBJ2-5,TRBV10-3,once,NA,CAISDGILETQYF,TGTGCCATCAGTGACGGGATCCTAGAGACCCAGTACTTC
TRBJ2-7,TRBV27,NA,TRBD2,CASSSLAGGDYEQYF,TGTGCCAGCAGTTCACTAGCGGGGGGGGATTACGAGCAGTACTTC